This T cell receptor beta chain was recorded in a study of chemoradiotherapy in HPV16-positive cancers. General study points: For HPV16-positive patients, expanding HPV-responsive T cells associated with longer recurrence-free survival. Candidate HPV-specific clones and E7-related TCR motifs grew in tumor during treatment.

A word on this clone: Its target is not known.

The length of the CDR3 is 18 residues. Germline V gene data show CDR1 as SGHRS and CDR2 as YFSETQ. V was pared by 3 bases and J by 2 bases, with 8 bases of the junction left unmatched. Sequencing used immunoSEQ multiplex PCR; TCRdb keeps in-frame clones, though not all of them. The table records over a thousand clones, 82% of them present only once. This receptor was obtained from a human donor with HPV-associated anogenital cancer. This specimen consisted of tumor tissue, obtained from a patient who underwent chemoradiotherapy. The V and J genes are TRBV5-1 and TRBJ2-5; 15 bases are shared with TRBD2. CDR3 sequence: CASSWGLAGGRGQETQYF. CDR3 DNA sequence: TGCGCCAGCAGCTGGGGACTAGCGGGGGGCCGAGGACAAGAGACCCAGTACTTC.